This T cell receptor beta chain was sequenced in a study of brain T cells in children with intractable seizures. Clones were read by immunoSEQ multiplex PCR, and TCRdb kept only the in-frame ones, dropping some. The table lists about 80,000 clones, about 93% of them singletons. The CDR3 contains 14 residues. The J segment lost 9 bases and the V segment lost 3 bases, leaving 10 bases of the junction unmatched. CDR1 is MDHEN, CDR2 SYDVKM, per germline. The chain couples TRBV28 to TRBJ1-1; 7 bases align to TRBD1. This receptor was obtained from a girl aged 2-10 years with Rasmussen encephalitis and intractable seizures. Sample: peripheral blood, taken at surgery. The CDR3, as DNA: TGTGCCAGCAGTTTCGAGGGGGCGCGGGGGAAAGCTTTCTTT. This encodes CASSFEGARGKAFF.